This TCR beta chain was sequenced during a study of molecular identifiers for immune sequencing clone quantification. Each CDR3 protein gets one entry after TCRdb re-called the PCR reads with MiXCR. The sample includes a few hundred thousand distinct CDR3 sequences, roughly 24% seen only once; the top ten take 0.7% to 0.95%. Per germline, CDR1 MNHEY and CDR2 SMNVEV (reference sequence). The CDR3 sequence is 11 residues long. About this clonotype itself: A junction end diverges from the germline sequence, so it may reflect a read error.

The chain is built from TRBV27 and TRBJ2-2; D may be TRBD2 (5 bases). The sample taken for sequencing was naive CD8+ T cells from blood, with Jurkat cell RNA spiked in. Noted subset: FACS-sorted CD8+CD4-CCR7+CD45RA+ naive T cells. The source of this sequence is a human donor in good health. Some libraries in this study had Jurkat cell RNA spiked in. Here the CDR3 DNA reads TGTGCCAGCAGTTTAGCCGGGGAGCTGATTTTT. Translation: CASSLAGELIF.